These 9 T cell receptor beta chains originate from one sample sequenced in a study of CD8 T cells in Susac syndrome. The RNA, about 0.5 to 1 ug, was put through reverse transcription using random hexamers. TCRdb reanalysed the immunoSEQ multiplex PCR reads using MiXCR and keeps one entry per CDR3 protein. The profile shows under 200,000 distinct CDR3 sequences, 85% to 95% of them singletons. Sequencing was carried out using CD8+ T cells from PBMCs. The receptors shown here come from a human donor with multiple sclerosis.

This chain links TRBV20-1 with TRBJ2-1; 10 nucleotides line up with TRBD1. The CDR3 consists of 14 residues. The trim removed 0 bases at V and 9 bases at J, leaving 5 bases unmatched. Germline lookup yields CDR1 DFQATT and CDR2 SNEGSKA (reference sequence). The CDR3 DNA follows: TGCAGTGCTAGAGAAGCCGGGACAGGGGTTGAGCAGTTCTTC. Translating it yields CSAREAGTGVEQFF.

The V call is TRBV28, the J call TRBJ2-1; TRBD1 is a possible D gene (5 bases). Trimming removed 0 bases at V and 3 bases at J, with 6 bases between. The CDR3 totals 14 residues. CDR1 MDHEN and CDR2 SYDVKM come from the germline V gene. This chain's CDR3 is CASSLWTDYNEQFF. The CDR3 DNA reads TGTGCCAGCAGTTTATGGACAGACTACAATGAGCAGTTCTTC.

The chain links TRBV2 to TRBJ2-1, with D perhaps TRBD1 or TRBD2 (5 bases each). CDR1 SNHLY and CDR2 FYNNEI come from the germline V gene. The CDR3 spans 14 residues. Trimming removed 3 bases at V and 2 bases at J, with 8 bases between. CDR3 in amino acids: CASSDGATYNEQFF. Here the CDR3 DNA reads TGTGCCAGCAGTGACGGGGCTACCTACAATGAGCAGTTCTTC.

The J gene is TRBJ2-7, the V gene TRBV29-1, with TRBD2 matching over 7 bases. Germline trimming cut 5 bases from V and 2 bases from J; bases unmatched to any gene: 3. The length of the CDR3 is 12 residues. Germline loops: CDR1 SQVTM, CDR2 ANQGSEA. CDR3 in amino acids: CSVWEGAYEQYF. The CDR3 DNA sequence: TGCAGCGTTTGGGAGGGAGCCTACGAGCAGTACTTC.

This rearrangement joins TRBV4-1 to TRBJ2-7; 8 nucleotides match TRBD2. CDR3 length: 15 residues. In germline, CDR1 is MGHRA, CDR2 YSYEKL. V lost 4 bases to trimming and J lost 3 bases; unmatched junction nucleotides: 8. CDR3 bases: TGCGCCAGCAGCCTAAGTACCGCGGGAGGCTACGAGCAGTACTTC. Amino acids: CASSLSTAGGYEQYF.

The gene calls are TRBV6-1 and TRBJ2-2, with 10 bases identical to TRBD2. The CDR3 is made up of 19 amino acids. The germline gives CDR1 MNHNS, CDR2 SASEGT. V lost 0 bases, J lost 7 bases, and 14 bases stayed unmatched. The CDR3 nucleotides are TGTGCCAGCAGTGAAGCGCCTCCATTTGCTAGCGGGAGTAGCGGGGAGCTGTTTTTT. Translation gives CASSEAPPFASGSSGELFF.

The chain couples TRBV12-3 or TRBV12-4 to TRBJ2-5; 7 bases are shared with TRBD2. Unmatched junction bases numbered 16, after V lost 7 bases and J lost 5 bases. The CDR3 is made up of 16 amino acids. Here the CDR3 reads CASTSGKTSSGETQYF. The CDR3 region has the DNA TGTGCCAGCACCAGCGGGAAAACATCTTCGGGGGAGACCCAGTACTTC.

This clonotype is a singleton in its sample. One end of the junction does not line up with germline, which may come from a read error. The CDR3, as DNA: TGTGCTAGCAGCACCTACCAATTCGATACGCAGTATTTT. Its translation: CASSTYQFDTQYF. The chain joins TRBV7-7 to TRBJ2-3; unclear D gene. The CDR3 has 13 residues. Per germline, CDR1 SSHAT and CDR2 FNYEAQ (reference sequence).

V and J are TRBV30 and TRBJ2-1, with 9 nucleotides matching TRBD2. The junction had 5 bases not matched to a gene; V was cut back by 0 bases and J by 2 bases. This CDR3 is 16 amino acids long. The germline CDR1 and CDR2 sequences are GTSNPN and SVGIG (reference sequence). CDR3 amino acids: CAWSVYAGGTYNEQFF. Written as DNA, the CDR3 is TGTGCCTGGAGTGTATACGCGGGAGGGACCTACAATGAGCAGTTCTTC.